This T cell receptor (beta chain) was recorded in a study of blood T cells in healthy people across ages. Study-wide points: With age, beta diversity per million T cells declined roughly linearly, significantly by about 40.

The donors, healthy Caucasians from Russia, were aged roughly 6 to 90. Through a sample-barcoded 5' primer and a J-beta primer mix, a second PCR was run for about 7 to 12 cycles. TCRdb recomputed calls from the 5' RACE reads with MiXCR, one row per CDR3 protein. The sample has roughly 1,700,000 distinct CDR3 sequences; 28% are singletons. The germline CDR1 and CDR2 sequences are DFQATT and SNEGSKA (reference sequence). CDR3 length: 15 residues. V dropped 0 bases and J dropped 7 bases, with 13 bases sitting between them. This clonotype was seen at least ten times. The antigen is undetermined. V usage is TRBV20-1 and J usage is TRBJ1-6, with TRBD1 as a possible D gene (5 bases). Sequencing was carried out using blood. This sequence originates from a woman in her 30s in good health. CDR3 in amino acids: CSARDHQGINSPLHF. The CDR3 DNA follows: TGCAGTGCTAGAGATCACCAGGGTATCAATTCACCCCTCCACTTT.